This T cell receptor (beta chain) stems from a study of blood T cell repertoires in COVID-19. Study-wide background: Sample material is recorded as cDNA or gDNA derived from T cells, B-cell-depleted T cells, or PBMCs.

The Seattle site enrolled patients during active infection and followed them longitudinally. Clones were read by immunoSEQ multiplex PCR, and TCRdb kept only the in-frame ones, dropping some. The sample lists some 120,000 clones, about 74% occurring once. Germline-derived CDR1 and CDR2 are MNHEY and SMNVEV (reference sequence). V shed 6 bases, J shed 4 bases, and the junction held 8 bases outside the gene matches. The CDR3 covers 15 residues. Sequencing was carried out using peripheral blood. The receptor was isolated from a man of 80 years or more with COVID-19, enrolled during active disease. The chain recombines TRBV27 with TRBJ1-2; 10 bases line up with TRBD1. The CDR3 sequence: CASSPTGGVGYGYTF. As DNA, the CDR3 is TGTGCCAGCAGCCCGACAGGGGGCGTCGGCTATGGCTACACCTTC.